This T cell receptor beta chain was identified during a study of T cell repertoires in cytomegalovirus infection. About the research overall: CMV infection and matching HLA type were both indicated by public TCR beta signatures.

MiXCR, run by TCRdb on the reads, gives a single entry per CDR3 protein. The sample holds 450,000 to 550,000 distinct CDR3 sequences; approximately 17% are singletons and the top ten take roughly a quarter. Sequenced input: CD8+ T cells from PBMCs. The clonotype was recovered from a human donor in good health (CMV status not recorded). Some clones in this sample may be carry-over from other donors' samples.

Here the CDR3 reads CASSPSPRDRSGYTF. CDR3 coding DNA: TGTGCCAGCAGCCCTAGCCCCCGAGACAGGTCTGGCTACACCTTC. This chain joins TRBV7-6 and TRBJ1-2; the D gene is possibly TRBD1 (6 bases). Germline values: CDR1 SGHVS, CDR2 FNYEAQ. This CDR3 is 15 amino acids long. Deletions cut 5 bases from V and 7 bases from J, with 20 bases between.